This TCR beta chain was sequenced during a study of blood T cell repertoires in COVID-19. Study information: Researchers got acute and convalescent COVID-19 samples from the United States, Italy and Spain. Sources were T cells, B-cell-depleted T cells, or PBMCs; the material itself was cDNA or gDNA.

V lost 6 bases and J lost 3, with 11 bases in between. The germline gives CDR1 SNHLY, CDR2 FYNNEI. The CDR3 runs to 13 residues. Source study methods: Counts of nucleated cells, estimated from reference gene primer amplification, were obtained. Using immunoSEQ multiplex PCR, the repertoire was profiled, and TCRdb retains in-frame clones only, with some absent. V, J and clone size reflect that table, while D and trimming were determined from the DNA. There are around 300,000 clones in the sample; roughly 85% occur only once, and about 11% lies in the top ten. This clone has more than one count but fewer than ten.

V and J are TRBV2 and TRBJ1-2; the D gene is possibly TRBD1 (6 bases). This clonotype originated in a woman in her seventies with acute or convalescent COVID-19. The sequenced material came from peripheral blood. The CDR3 spells CASSGGGHYGYTF. The CDR3, as DNA: TGTGCCAGCAGCGGCGGGGGGCACTATGGCTACACCTTC.